This T cell receptor (beta chain) was observed in a study of CD8 T cells in Susac syndrome. General study findings and limits: The CD4+ T cell repertoires from Susac syndrome exhibited no clonal expansion.

Regarding this clonotype: What it recognizes is unknown.

After extraction with the RNeasy kit, about 0.5 to 1 ug of the RNA was reverse transcribed using random hexamers. Each CDR3 protein gets one entry after TCRdb re-called the immunoSEQ multiplex PCR reads with MiXCR. The sample includes about 190,000 distinct CDR3 sequences, around 90% of them seen just once. CDR3 size: 15 residues. V shed 6 bases and J 3 bases; nucleotides not matched to a gene: 7. Diagnostic criteria for definite or probable disease, in their recently defined form, were met by the patients with Susac syndrome. The sequenced sample was CD4+ T cells from PBMCs. V and J are TRBV12-3 or TRBV12-4 and TRBJ1-5, with 8 bases fitting TRBD1. The clonotype originates from a human donor with Susac syndrome. The CDR3 DNA sequence: TGTGCCAGCAGGCGACAGGGGCAAATCAATCAGCCCCAGCATTTT. This gives the protein CASRRQGQINQPQHF.